This TCR beta chain was recorded in a study of blood T cell repertoires in COVID-19. The overall study: Acute and convalescent COVID-19 samples came from the United States, Italy and Spain. The cDNA or gDNA used as material had been derived from T cells, B-cell-depleted T cells, or PBMCs.

Method: immunoSEQ multiplex PCR; TCRdb's copy keeps in-frame clones and lacks some. This table holds roughly 420,000 clones, around 87% found once. This clonotype was sampled from a woman between 25 and 40 years old with acute COVID-19. Sequencing input: PBMCs or T cells enriched from blood (not recorded which).

CDR3 nucleotide sequence: TGTGCCAGCAGCTTAATGTCATCCAGCGGGGCGGGCAATGAGCAGTTCTTC. Protein: CASSLMSSSGAGNEQFF. This chain joins TRBV7-3 and TRBJ2-1; 7 bases line up with TRBD2. J was trimmed by 6 bases and V by 1 base; bases with no gene match: 12. This CDR3 region has 17 residues. The germline V gene has CDR1 SGHTA and CDR2 FQGTGA.